The following is a TCR beta chain sequence with its context. Sequencing used immunoSEQ multiplex PCR; TCRdb keeps in-frame clones, though not all of them. Seen here are fewer than 110,000 clones, 84% observed once, and the top ten hold approximately 4%. This record comes from a study of blood T cell repertoires in COVID-19. On the study more broadly: The cDNA or gDNA used as material had been derived from T cells, B-cell-depleted T cells, or PBMCs.

With V trimmed by 4 bases and J by 4 bases, 4 bases remained unmatched. The CDR3 is 15 amino acids. Germline loops: CDR1 MDHEN, CDR2 SYDVKM. The sequencing input was peripheral blood. The chain recombines TRBV28 with TRBJ2-5; TRBD1 aligns across 12 bases. This TCR came from a human donor in a cohort sampled during active COVID-19. CDR3 in DNA: TGTGCCAGCAGTTCCGGGACAGGGGGCTTAGAGACCCAGTACTTC. Translating it yields CASSSGTGGLETQYF.